The next 31 T cell receptor beta chains were all read from a single sample in a study of CD8+CD57+ T cells in acquired aplastic anemia. The template for TCR beta VDJ and CDR3 sequence profiling was genomic DNA. TCRdb re-analysed the reads in MiXCR, keeping a single row per CDR3 protein. The table includes just over 150,000 distinct CDR3 sequences, about 48% detected once. Patients sequenced had flow cytometry evidence of CD8+CD57+ cell expansion. Sequenced: sorted CD4+, CD8+, or CD8+CD57+ T cells (not recorded which) from PBMCs. The receptors derive from a human donor with aplastic anemia.

With regard to this clonotype: Since a much larger clone is just one base distant, this may be a read error. The chain uses TRBV11-3 and TRBJ2-3; the D is unclear. The germline CDR1 and CDR2 sequences are SGHNT and YENEEA. The germline V and J ends were trimmed by 6 bases and 2 bases, with 9 bases remaining between them. The CDR3 length is 13 residues. CDR3 sequence: CASRLADTDTQYF. The CDR3, as DNA: TGTGCCAGCAGATTGGCAGACACAGATACGCAGTATTTT.

This clonotype was picked up many times. The rearrangement links TRBV19 to TRBJ1-1, with D unresolved. CDR1 is LNHDA and CDR2 is SQIVND in the germline V gene (reference sequence). The CDR3 extends over 13 amino acids. Trimming shortened V by 5 bases and J by 8 bases, and 15 bases separated the two germline ends. The DNA for the CDR3 is TGTGCCAGTAGTCCTCCCGGGCACTTAGAAGCTTTCTTT. As protein: CASSPPGHLEAFF.

This clonotype was observed at least ten times. V usage is TRBV6-6 and J usage is TRBJ2-2, with 8 bases matching TRBD2. The J segment lost 1 base and the V segment lost 7 bases, leaving 2 bases of the junction unmatched. Germline CDR1 is MNHNY and CDR2 is SVGAGI (reference sequence). The CDR3 runs to 14 residues. This chain's CDR3 is CASKTSGNTGELFF. The CDR3 coding sequence is TGTGCCAGCAAAACTAGCGGGAACACCGGGGAGCTGTTTTTT.

The J gene is TRBJ2-5, the V gene TRBV9; possibly TRBD1 for D (6 bases). This CDR3 spans 16 amino acids. V was clipped by 0 bases and J by 2 bases, with 14 bases between them. Germline CDR1 and CDR2: SGDLS and YYNGEE. CDR3 sequence: CASSVDADSHQETQYF. CDR3 in DNA: TGTGCCAGCAGCGTAGATGCGGACAGTCATCAAGAGACCCAGTACTTC.

This clonotype was seen at least ten times. The chain recombines TRBV5-1 with TRBJ2-5; D is perhaps TRBD2 (5 bases). The CDR3 is 14 residues long. With 4 bases removed from V and 5 bases from J, the gap between germline ends came to 15 bases. The V gene's germline CDR1 is SGHRS and CDR2 YFSETQ. CDR3 DNA sequence: TGCGCCAGCAGCCACACGGGGTCTCGGGAGACCCAGTACTTC. As protein: CASSHTGSRETQYF.

The rearrangement uses TRBV19 and TRBJ1-1; D unresolved. The CDR3 runs 11 residues. Between the trimmed V and J ends, which lost 8 bases and 8 bases, there was a span of 12 bases. Germline CDR1 is LNHDA and CDR2 is SQIVND (reference sequence). CDR3 DNA sequence: TGTGCCAGTGGGATCGGGAGAGAAGCTTTCTTT. This translates into CASGIGREAFF.

The V and J genes are TRBV15 and TRBJ1-6; tentative D call: TRBD1 (6 bases). The CDR3 runs to 15 residues. With 0 bases removed from V and 6 bases from J, the gap between germline ends came to 9 bases. Germline values: CDR1 LNHNV, CDR2 YYDKDF (reference sequence). CDR3 sequence (DNA): TGTGCCACCAGCAGAGAGGCAGGGGCTAATTCACCCCTCCACTTT. This translates into CATSREAGANSPLHF.

This clonotype was counted a few times. The CDR3 reads CASSLAFSTDGYTF. CDR3 DNA: TGTGCCAGCAGCTTAGCCTTCTCAACGGATGGCTACACCTTC. The chain joins TRBV7-2 to TRBJ1-2; D remains unclear. The CDR3 length is 14 residues. Germline CDR1 reads SGHTA; CDR2 reads FQGNSA. Trimming took off 0 bases at V and 6 bases at J, with 11 bases between the two ends.

The V and J genes are TRBV7-2 and TRBJ2-7, with 10 bases fitting TRBD2. V was clipped by 3 bases and J by 6 bases; unmatched bases: 8. This CDR3 region has 15 residues. Germline V CDR1 and CDR2: SGHTA, FQGNSA. Here the CDR3 DNA reads TGTGCCAGCAGCTTGAGCGGGGGGGCTTTCTCCGAGCAGTACTTC. Encoded protein: CASSLSGGAFSEQYF.

The V call is TRBV19, the J call TRBJ2-3; no clear D. The germline V and J ends were trimmed by 3 bases and 2 bases, with 6 bases remaining between them. CDR3 size: 13 residues. CDR1 LNHDA and CDR2 SQIVND come from the germline V gene (reference sequence). CDR3 nucleotides: TGTGCCAGTAGTATCCAGCTCACAGATACGCAGTATTTT. This encodes CASSIQLTDTQYF.

This clonotype was recorded once. A much larger clone is a single base away; this may be a read error. The chain carries TRBV2 and TRBJ1-1, with no clear D. Trimming shortened V by 7 bases and J by 0 bases, and 9 bases separated the two germline ends. The CDR3 totals 13 residues. CDR1 and CDR2 from the germline V gene are SNHLY and FYNNEI. CDR3 in DNA: TGTGCCAGCAAGGGCTACTTGAACACTGAAGCTTTCTTT. Translation gives CASKGYLNTEAFF.

The chain carries TRBV19 and TRBJ2-7; 9 nucleotides agree with TRBD1. V dropped 5 bases and J dropped 4; count of bases not matched to a gene: 9. Germline V gives CDR1 LNHDA, CDR2 SQIVND (reference sequence). The CDR3 covers 15 residues. As DNA, the CDR3 is TGTGCCAGTAGTGACGCACGACAGGGGGGTTACGAGCAGTACTTC. Protein sequence: CASSDARQGGYEQYF. Using reference TRBV19 and TRBJ2-7 for the parts outside the CDR3, the full variable domain is DGGITQSPKYLFRKEGQNVTLSCEQNLNHDAMYWYRQDPGQGLRLIYYSQIVNDFQKGDIAEGYSVSREKKESFPLTVTSAQKNPTAFYLCASSDARQGGYEQYFGPGTRLTVT.

Comment on this clonotype: One end of the junction varies from germline; a read error may be responsible. The chain combines TRBV11-2 with TRBJ2-1; 7 nucleotides match TRBD2. Looked up from germline, CDR1 is SGHAT and CDR2 is FQNNGV. CDR3 length equals 16 residues. The CDR3 loop reads CASSLVSGRTYNGQFF. Here the CDR3 DNA reads TGTGCCAGCAGCTTAGTATCCGGGAGGACCTACAATGGGCAGTTCTTC.

This chain links TRBV20-1 with TRBJ2-5, with 7 bases aligning to TRBD2. CDR3 length equals 13 residues. The ends lost 6 bases at V and 7 bases at J; junction bases unmatched: 11. Per germline, CDR1 DFQATT and CDR2 SNEGSKA (reference sequence). CDR3 sequence: CSALGGELGTQYF. The DNA of the CDR3 is TGCAGTGCGCTGGGGGGGGAGCTGGGGACCCAGTACTTC.

This clonotype has at least ten counts. The chain recombines TRBV12-3 or TRBV12-4 with TRBJ2-7; D call uncertain. This CDR3 is built from 15 residues. V was trimmed by 1 base and J by 7 bases, leaving 17 bases between them. The CDR3 coding sequence is TGTGCCAGCAGTTTAGGGCTAGACGGCGTCTATGAGCAGTACTTC. It encodes CASSLGLDGVYEQYF.

CDR3 region: CASSLDRITDTQYF. The CDR3, as DNA: TGTGCCAGCAGCTTAGACAGGATCACAGATACGCAGTATTTT. The chain combines TRBV7-9 with TRBJ2-3; weak D call: TRBD1 (5 bases). CDR1 is SEHNR and CDR2 is FQNEAQ in the germline V gene (reference sequence). The CDR3 covers 14 residues. V dropped 1 base and J dropped 2 bases, with 7 bases sitting between them. The full variable domain, completed using reference TRBV7-9 and TRBJ2-3, is DTGVSQNPRHKITKRGQNVTFRCDPISEHNRLYWYRQTLGQGPEFLTYFQNEAQLEKSRLLSDRFSAERPKGSFSTLEIQRTEQGDSAMYLCASSLDRITDTQYFGPGTRLTVL.

This clonotype was counted a few times. This chain uses TRBV2 with TRBJ1-2; D not certain. Looked up from germline, CDR1 is SNHLY and CDR2 is FYNNEI. The CDR3 has 13 residues. Trimming removed 3 bases from V and 5 bases from J, with 10 bases in between. The CDR3: CASSDLDFYGYTF. The DNA for the CDR3 is TGTGCCAGCAGTGACTTGGACTTTTATGGCTACACCTTC.

On this clonotype: A single base separates this from a much larger clone, so it may be a read error. The chain uses TRBV3-1 and TRBJ2-7, with 8 bases that match TRBD2. Germline values: CDR1 LGHDT, CDR2 YNNKEL (reference sequence). The CDR3 contains 15 residues. The CDR3 sequence: CASSHISGSGYEQHF. The DNA for the CDR3 is TGTGCCAGCAGCCACATAAGCGGGAGTGGCTACGAGCAGCACTTC.

The chain has TRBV10-3 and TRBJ2-5; possibly TRBD1 or TRBD2 for D (6 bases each). This CDR3 comprises 15 residues. V was pared by 8 bases and J by 3 bases, with 19 bases between. In germline, CDR1 is ENHRY, CDR2 SYGVKD. The CDR3 protein is CAISGGTPGEETQYF. The DNA of the CDR3 is TGTGCCATCTCGGGCGGGACACCGGGGGAAGAGACCCAGTACTTC.

The chain couples TRBV24-1 to TRBJ2-1; 11 positions agree with TRBD1. CDR1 is KGHDR, CDR2 SFDVKD, per germline. The CDR3 contains 19 residues. V gave up 1 base and J gave up 7 bases; unmatched junction bases: 14. The CDR3 sequence: CATSDFGLKAGTGGNEQFF. CDR3 nucleotides: TGTGCCACCAGTGATTTCGGGCTCAAAGCCGGGACAGGGGGTAATGAGCAGTTCTTC.

The genes are TRBV20-1 and TRBJ1-5; no clear D. CDR1 is DFQATT and CDR2 is SNEGSKA in the germline V gene (reference sequence). The ends were cut back, 6 bases at V and 2 bases at J, with 14 bases in the middle. The CDR3 runs to 14 residues. DNA for the CDR3: TGCAGTGCGATGGACGGTTTTCGCAATCAGCCCCAGCATTTT. This codes for CSAMDGFRNQPQHF.

This clonotype was found once. The J gene is TRBJ2-1, the V gene TRBV29-1, with 8 bases identical to TRBD2. The CDR3 consists of 13 residues. The germline CDR1 and CDR2 sequences are SQVTM and ANQGSEA. Germline trimming cut 8 bases from V and 10 bases from J; bases unmatched to any gene: 13. The CDR3 coding sequence is TGCAGCACCTCCGGGGGGGCGCGGGGAGAGCAGTTCTTC. This sequence encodes CSTSGGARGEQFF.

This clonotype was recorded at least ten times. The chain recombines TRBV7-9 with TRBJ2-1; no clear D. The germline CDR1 and CDR2 sequences are SEHNR and FQNEAQ (reference sequence). This CDR3 has 11 amino acids. V lost 0 bases to trimming and J lost 9 bases, with 3 bases between them. CDR3 sequence (DNA): TGTGCCAGCAGCTTAGCGGGTGAGCAGTTCTTC. Its protein product is CASSLAGEQFF.

J is TRBJ2-1 and V is TRBV20-1; tentatively, D is TRBD2 (6 bases). The CDR3 totals 14 residues. Germline CDR1 reads DFQATT; CDR2 reads SNEGSKA (reference sequence). The CDR3 region is CSAPRDLTYNEQFF. The DNA of the CDR3 is TGCAGCGCGCCCCGGGACTTAACTTACAATGAGCAGTTCTTC.

The chain joins TRBV7-9 to TRBJ1-6; D is unclear. CDR1 and CDR2 (germline): SEHNR, FQNEAQ (reference sequence). V was shortened by 1 base and J by 7 bases, with 2 bases between the two germline ends. The CDR3 covers 12 residues. Written as DNA, the CDR3 is TGTGCCAGCAGCTTAGAAAATTCACCCCTCCACTTT. Encoded protein: CASSLENSPLHF.

This clonotype was picked up many times. The J gene is TRBJ2-7, the V gene TRBV2, with D perhaps TRBD1 (7 bases). V was shortened by 11 bases and J by 2 bases, with 13 bases between the two germline ends. There are 12 residues in the CDR3. Germline CDR1 is SNHLY and CDR2 is FYNNEI. CDR3 nucleotides: TGTGCCGTCAGGGGGGAAGCCTACGAGCAGTACTTC. Protein sequence: CAVRGEAYEQYF.

Turning to this clonotype: A junction end diverges from the germline sequence, so it may reflect a read error. The chain recombines TRBV7-3 with TRBJ2-2; D possibly uses TRBD1 or TRBD2 (5 bases each). The CDR3 extends over 11 amino acids. Germline V gene lookup returns CDR1 SGHTA and CDR2 FQGTGA. Here the CDR3 reads CASSLGRELFF. CDR3 DNA: TGTGCCAGCAGCTTAGGCAGGGAGCTGTTCTTT.

Comment on this clonotype: A much larger clonotype is one base distant, so this may be a read error. V and J are TRBV20-1 and TRBJ2-1; the D gene is possibly TRBD2 (6 bases). The CDR3 contains 14 residues. Looked up from germline, CDR1 is DFQATT and CDR2 is SNEGSKA (reference sequence). The CDR3 DNA is TGCGGTGCTAGGCCCGAGCGGGCCTACAATGAGCAGTTCTTC. Translated, it gives CGARPERAYNEQFF.

The V call is TRBV18, the J call TRBJ2-7, with TRBD1 identical over 11 bases. The CDR3 loop spans 15 amino acids. With V trimmed by 5 bases and J by 3 bases, 6 bases remained unmatched. In germline, CDR1 is KGHSH, CDR2 LQKENI. The CDR3 spells CASSTGTGGFYEQYF. The CDR3 DNA reads as TGTGCCAGCTCAACCGGGACAGGGGGTTTCTACGAGCAGTACTTC.

This chain links TRBV7-6 with TRBJ2-7, with 9 positions matching TRBD1. Germline values: CDR1 SGHVS, CDR2 FNYEAQ. Unmatched junction bases numbered 5, after V lost 5 bases and J lost 0 bases. This CDR3 is built from 15 residues. The CDR3 DNA sequence: TGTGCCAGCAGCCAACAGGGGGCACGCTCCTACGAGCAGTACTTC. As protein: CASSQQGARSYEQYF. The whole variable domain, filled in from reference TRBV7-6 and TRBJ2-7, reads GAGVSQSPRYKVTKRGQDVALRCDPISGHVSLYWYRQALGQGPEFLTYFNYEAQQDKSGLPNDRFSAERPEGSISTLTIQRTEQRDSAMYRCASSQQGARSYEQYFGPGTRLTVT.

About this clonotype itself: A read error may explain this, as a much larger clone is one base away. The CDR3 protein is CASSLGVLAGRIADTQYF. CDR3 DNA: TGCGCCAGCAGCTTGGGGGTGCTAGCGGGCCGGATTGCAGATACGCAGTATTTT. This chain uses TRBV5-1 with TRBJ2-3; 8 positions agree with TRBD2. This CDR3 is 18 amino acids long. Trimming at V came to 0 bases and at J to 4 bases, leaving 13 bases not matched to a gene. Germline CDR1 reads SGHRS; CDR2 reads YFSETQ. The whole variable domain, filled in from reference TRBV5-1 and TRBJ2-3, reads KAGVTQTPRYLIKTRGQQVTLSCSPISGHRSVSWYQQTPGQGLQFLFEYFSETQRNKGNFPGRFSGRQFSNSRSEMNVSTLELGDSALYLCASSLGVLAGRIADTQYFGPGTRLTVL.